The text below deals with one T cell receptor beta chain. Its target is unknown. Germline V lookup: CDR1 SGHRS, CDR2 YFSETQ. The V gene end was trimmed by 2 bases and the J gene end by 8 bases; junction bases not matched to a gene: 6. CDR3 length equals 15 residues. Assay: immunoSEQ multiplex PCR; the TCRdb copy retains only in-frame clones and omits some. The sample consists of around 80,000 clones, more than 75% of them appearing once. This sample is part of a study of brain T cells in children with intractable seizures. Overall study findings and caveats: Viral specificity was inferred only from CDR3 similarity; HCMV serostatus was unknown. Absence of clones before surgery may stem from lower sequencing depth.

Surgery cases with the highest brain T cell transcript signatures were chosen for sequencing. Before surgery, patients took at least one anti-epileptic drug. The source is a girl aged 2-9 years with Rasmussen encephalitis and intractable seizures. This rearrangement joins TRBV5-1 to TRBJ1-3, with TRBD1 identical over 11 bases. The sequencing used peripheral blood, collected at surgery. CDR3 protein: CASSFSGQGAYTIYF. CDR3 bases: TGCGCCAGCAGCTTCTCTGGACAGGGGGCATACACCATATATTTT. Supplemented by reference TRBV5-1 and TRBJ1-3, the full variable domain reads KAGVTQTPRYLIKTRGQQVTLSCSPISGHRSVSWYQQTPGQGLQFLFEYFSETQRNKGNFPGRFSGRQFSNSRSEMNVSTLELGDSALYLCASSFSGQGAYTIYFGEGSWLTVV.